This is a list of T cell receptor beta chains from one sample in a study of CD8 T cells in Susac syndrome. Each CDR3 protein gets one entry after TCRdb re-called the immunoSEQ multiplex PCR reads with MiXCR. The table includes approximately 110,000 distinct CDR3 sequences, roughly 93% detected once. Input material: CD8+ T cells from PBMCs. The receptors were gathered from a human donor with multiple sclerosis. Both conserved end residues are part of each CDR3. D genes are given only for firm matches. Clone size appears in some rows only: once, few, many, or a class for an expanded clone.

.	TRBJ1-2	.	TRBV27	CASTDSLGSGYTF
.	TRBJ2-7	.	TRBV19	CASSPSELYEQYF
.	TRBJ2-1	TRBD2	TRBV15	CATSGLAVEYNEQFF
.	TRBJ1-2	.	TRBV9	CASSLGTRLGYGYTF
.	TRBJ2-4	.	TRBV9	CASSDRGLAKNIQYF
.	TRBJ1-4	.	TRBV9	CASSVGGSNEKLFF
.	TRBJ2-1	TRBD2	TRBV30	CAWSVGTSGRNEQFF
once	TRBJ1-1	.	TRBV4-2	CASSRAMNTEAFF
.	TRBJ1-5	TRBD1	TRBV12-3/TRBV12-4	CASSGQAGQPQHF
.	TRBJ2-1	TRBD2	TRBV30	CAWNGLAGGVNEQFF
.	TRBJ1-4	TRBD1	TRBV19	CASALQGAEEKLFF
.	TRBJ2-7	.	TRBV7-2	CASSPRGVLYEQYF
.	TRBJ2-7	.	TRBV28	CASSLLRKLDYEQYF
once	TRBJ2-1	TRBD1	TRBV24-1	CATSDLPQGASYNEQFF
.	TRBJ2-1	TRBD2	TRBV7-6	CASSLVRASGDNEQFF
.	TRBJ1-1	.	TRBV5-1	CASSLGGGGPTRTEAFF
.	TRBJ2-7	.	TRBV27	CASSPGTKHPYEQYF
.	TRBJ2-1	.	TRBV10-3	CAISESVVAEGPSSYNEQFF
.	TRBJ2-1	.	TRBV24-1	CATSDFIRTRSNEQFF
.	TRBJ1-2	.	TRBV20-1	CSARDRAFYGYTF
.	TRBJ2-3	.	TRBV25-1	CASGRGVGDTQYF
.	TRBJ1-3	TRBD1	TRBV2	CASKRSTGAGNTIYF
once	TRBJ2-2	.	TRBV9	CASSATGTANTGELFF
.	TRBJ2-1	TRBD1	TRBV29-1	CSVEGQGVYNEQFF
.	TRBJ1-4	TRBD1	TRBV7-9	CASTPGQGNEKLFF
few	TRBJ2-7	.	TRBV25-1	CASSESRPYEQYF
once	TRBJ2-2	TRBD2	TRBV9	CASTPGGTAGELFF
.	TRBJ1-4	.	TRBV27	CASSADRRGKLFF
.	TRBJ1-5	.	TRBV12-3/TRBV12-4	CASSLAAPYDYSNQPQHF
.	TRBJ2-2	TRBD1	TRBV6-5	CASRQGQGGWELFF
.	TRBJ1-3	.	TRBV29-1	CSVHPGGNTIYF
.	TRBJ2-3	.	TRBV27	CASSLWAGTTDTQYF
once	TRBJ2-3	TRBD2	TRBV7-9	CASSLAAQREVAQYF
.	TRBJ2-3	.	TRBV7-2	CASSLGSAGTHSTDTQYF
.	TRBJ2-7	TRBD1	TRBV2	CASSSRQGSSYEQYF
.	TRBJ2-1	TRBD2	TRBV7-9	CVPHPTSGRRNEQFF
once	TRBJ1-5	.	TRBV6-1	CASSDWDQPQHF
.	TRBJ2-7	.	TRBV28	CASSPWQGGPGEQYF
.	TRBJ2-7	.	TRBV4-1	CASALLSDPSYEQYF
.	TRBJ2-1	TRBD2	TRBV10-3	CAIALAGDNNEQFF
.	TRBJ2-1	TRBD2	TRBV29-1	CSVVSAGKSSYNEQFF
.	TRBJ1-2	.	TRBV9	CASSAWGEAYGYTF
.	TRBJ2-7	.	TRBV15	CATSRAAGEGYEQYF
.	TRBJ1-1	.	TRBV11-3	CASSRRGAVNTEAFF
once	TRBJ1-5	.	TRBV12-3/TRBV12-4	CASSFSIQPQHF
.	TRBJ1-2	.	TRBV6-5	CASSSPGGYGYTF
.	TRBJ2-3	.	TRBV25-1	CASGGRDTQYF
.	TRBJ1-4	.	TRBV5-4	CASGTNEKLFF
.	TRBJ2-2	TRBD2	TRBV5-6	CASSSAGESTTGELFF
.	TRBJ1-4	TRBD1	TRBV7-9	CASSLGQGQESEKLFF